This T cell receptor beta chain was recorded in a study of blood T cell repertoires in COVID-19. For the study at large: The United States, Italy and Spain were the sources of the acute and convalescent COVID-19 samples.

Germline V CDR1 and CDR2: MDHEN, SYDVKM. The CDR3 is made up of 14 amino acids. The trim removed 6 bases at V and 3 bases at J, leaving 0 bases unmatched. A single count supports this clone. Profiling relied on immunoSEQ multiplex PCR, and the TCRdb table lists in-frame clones only, not all of them. The profile shows approximately 300,000 clones, around 84% of them singletons. Enrolled through a virtual design, the participants were between roughly 18 and 90 years of age and came from 24 US areas. Cohorts were assigned according to the clinical history that participants reported. Donors of Cohort 3 who recovered were those that had two negative PCRs, clearance, or symptom resolution.

V and J are TRBV28 and TRBJ1-6, with TRBD1 matching 9 bases. The TCR originated in a woman under 30 who had recovered from COVID-19. Sequences were obtained from PBMCs or T cells enriched from blood (not recorded which). CDR3 in DNA: TGTGCCAGCAGGGGACAGGGCTATAATTCACCCCTCCACTTT. It specifies CASRGQGYNSPLHF. Full variable domain (outside the CDR3, taken from reference TRBV28 and TRBJ1-6): DVKVTQSSRYLVKRTGEKVFLECVQDMDHENMFWYRQDPGLGLRLIYFSYDVKMKEKGDIPEGYSVSREKKERFSLILESASTNQTSMYLCASRGQGYNSPLHFGNGTRLTVT.